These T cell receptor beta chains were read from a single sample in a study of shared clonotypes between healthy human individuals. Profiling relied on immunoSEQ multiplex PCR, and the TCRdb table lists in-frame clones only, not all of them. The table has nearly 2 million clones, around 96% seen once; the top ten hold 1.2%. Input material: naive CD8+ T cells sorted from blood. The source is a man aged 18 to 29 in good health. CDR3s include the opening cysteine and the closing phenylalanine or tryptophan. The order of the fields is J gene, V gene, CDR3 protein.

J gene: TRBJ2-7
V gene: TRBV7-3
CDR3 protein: CASSLHPGQGYEQYF

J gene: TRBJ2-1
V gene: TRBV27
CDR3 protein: CASSLWTSGFYNEQFF

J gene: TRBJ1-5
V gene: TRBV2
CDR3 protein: CASRDVGPNQPQHF

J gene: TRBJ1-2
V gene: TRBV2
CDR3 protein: CASSDTGTYYGYTF

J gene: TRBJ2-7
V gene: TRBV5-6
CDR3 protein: CASSPEGLAYEQYF

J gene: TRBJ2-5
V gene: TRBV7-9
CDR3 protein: CASRIGEFEGGRQTQYF

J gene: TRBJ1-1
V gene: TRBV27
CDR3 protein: CASSGQGAGNTEAFF

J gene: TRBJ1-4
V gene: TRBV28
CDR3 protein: CASSLGRSGANEKLFF

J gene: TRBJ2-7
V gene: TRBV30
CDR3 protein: CAWSVLGGTRTYEQYF

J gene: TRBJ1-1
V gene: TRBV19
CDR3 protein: CASSRRDGNTEAFF

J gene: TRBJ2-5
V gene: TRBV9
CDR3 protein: CASSPDRGLETQYF

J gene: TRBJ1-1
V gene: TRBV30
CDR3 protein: CAWTQGAFTEAFF

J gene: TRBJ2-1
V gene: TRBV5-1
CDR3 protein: CASSLHEQFF

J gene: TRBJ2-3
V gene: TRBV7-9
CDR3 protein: CASSLARDDTQYF

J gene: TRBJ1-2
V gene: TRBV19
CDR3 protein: CASSMSGYYGYTF

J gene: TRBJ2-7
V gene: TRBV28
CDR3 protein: CASSVRDLHADLYEQYF

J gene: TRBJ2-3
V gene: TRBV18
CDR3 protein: CASSPPYRDTQYF

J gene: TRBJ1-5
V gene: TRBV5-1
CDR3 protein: CASSLSGRNQPQHF

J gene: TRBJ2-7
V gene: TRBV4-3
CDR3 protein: CASSQDGNSGFGEQYF

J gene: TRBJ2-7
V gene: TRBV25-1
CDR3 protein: CASSEFQGEQYF

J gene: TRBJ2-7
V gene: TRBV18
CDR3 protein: CASSPVGYEQYF

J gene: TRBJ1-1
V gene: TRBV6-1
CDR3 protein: CASSDWETEAFF

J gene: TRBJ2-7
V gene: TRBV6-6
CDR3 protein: CASSAGPSYEQYF

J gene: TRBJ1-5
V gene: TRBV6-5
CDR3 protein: CASSKQRQGGQPQHF

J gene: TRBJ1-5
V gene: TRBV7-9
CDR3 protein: CASSNWDGNQPQHF

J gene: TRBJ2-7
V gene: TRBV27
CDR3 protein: CASSLLGQGSMEQYF

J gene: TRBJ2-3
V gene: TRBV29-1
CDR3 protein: CSFLHGLADIGDTQYF

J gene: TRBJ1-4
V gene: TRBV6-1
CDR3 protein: CASMEGTPTNEKLFF

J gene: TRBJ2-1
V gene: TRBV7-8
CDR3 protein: CASSWDSSSYNEQFF

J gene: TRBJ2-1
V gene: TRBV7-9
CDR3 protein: CASSLVSGGNEQFF

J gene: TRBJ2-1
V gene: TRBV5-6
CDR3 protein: CASTLAGDLEQFF

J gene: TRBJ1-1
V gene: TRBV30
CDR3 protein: CAWSGDRGGGTEAFF

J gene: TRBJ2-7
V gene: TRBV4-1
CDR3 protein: CASSQESGTSGYEQYF

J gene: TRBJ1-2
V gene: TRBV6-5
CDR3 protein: CASSTGTHLNYGYTF

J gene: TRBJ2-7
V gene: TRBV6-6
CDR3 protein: CASSYSAYEQYF

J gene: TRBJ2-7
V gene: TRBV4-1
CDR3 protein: CASSQEWDPHSYEQYF

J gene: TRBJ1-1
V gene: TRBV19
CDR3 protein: CASGRGMNTEAFF

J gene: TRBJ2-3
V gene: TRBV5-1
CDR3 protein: CASSLVASVDTQYF

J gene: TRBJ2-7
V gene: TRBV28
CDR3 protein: CASSFGSYEQYF

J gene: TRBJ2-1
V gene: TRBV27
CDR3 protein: CASSPGAAEQFF

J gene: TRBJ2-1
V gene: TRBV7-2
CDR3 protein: CASSLPYDRVGSNEQFF

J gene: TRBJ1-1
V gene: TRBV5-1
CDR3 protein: CASSLASVTLNTEAFF

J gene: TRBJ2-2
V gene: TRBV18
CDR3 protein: CASSPYPGQSGTGELFF

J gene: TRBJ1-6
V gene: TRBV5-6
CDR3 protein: CASSLILWGDSPLHF

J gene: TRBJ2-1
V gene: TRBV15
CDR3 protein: CATSRDLGGEQFF

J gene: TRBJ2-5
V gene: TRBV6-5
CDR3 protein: CASSYGGFETQYF

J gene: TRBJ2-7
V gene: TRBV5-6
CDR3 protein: CASSLDDRGETMGEQYF

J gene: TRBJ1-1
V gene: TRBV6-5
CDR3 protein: CASSAEGRDTEAFF

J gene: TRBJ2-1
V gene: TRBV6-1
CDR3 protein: CASSEWTSGGVNNEQFF